These T cell receptor beta chains were read from a single sample in a study of monozygotic twins with inflammatory bowel disease. TCRdb re-called the 5' RACE reads; every CDR3 protein appears as one record, without DNA. This sample's table has 330,000 or so distinct CDR3 sequences. Sequencing input: blood. These receptors were collected from a human donor with ulcerative colitis or Crohn's disease, or a healthy co-twin of an affected twin (not recorded which). The CDR3 runs from the conserved cysteine through the conserved F or W. Fields, in order: V gene, J gene, CDR3 length, CDR3 protein.

TRBV4-1	TRBJ1-5	17	CASSPGWPLGRNQPQHF
TRBV7-2	TRBJ1-5	15	CASSFGQVLNQPQHF
TRBV20-1	TRBJ2-7	13	CSAPKTPAYEQYF
TRBV5-4	TRBJ2-1	15	CASSKLPQNYNEQFF
TRBV11-2	TRBJ2-7	15	CASSLKETPSYEQYF
TRBV5-5	TRBJ2-1	11	CASTLNNEQFF
TRBV6-5	TRBJ2-5	14	CASSSTGRRETRYF
TRBV15	TRBJ2-7	13	CATADRDSYEQYF
TRBV5-1	TRBJ1-1	15	CASSLEAGQETEAFF
TRBV10-2	TRBJ2-3	13	CASWIGVSDTQYF
TRBV7-9	TRBJ2-1	16	CASSSWGSGYHNEQFF
TRBV20-1	TRBJ2-7	15	CSARDGGLPTYEQYF
TRBV7-8	TRBJ2-3	15	CASSPRDGRLDTQYF
TRBV20-1	TRBJ2-1	12	CSARVRIFEQFF
TRBV7-2	TRBJ2-1	13	CASSLGDPTEQFF
TRBV2	TRBJ2-1	15	CASSEVQGYYNEQFF
TRBV4-3	TRBJ2-7	14	CASSQKLDSYEQYF
TRBV6-1	TRBJ2-5	14	CASYSLGRQETQYF
TRBV7-3	TRBJ2-1	12	CASSEELGEQFF
TRBV18	TRBJ2-2	16	CASSPRGGANTGELFF
TRBV24-1	TRBJ2-2	17	CATSETPQSANTGELFF
TRBV10-3	TRBJ2-1	14	CAISGGGGWYEQFF
TRBV18	TRBJ1-1	13	CASSAGQNTEAFF
TRBV5-6	TRBJ2-5	13	CASSLEWEETQYF
TRBV28	TRBJ1-1	17	CASTPKGWRPWDTEAFF
TRBV3-1	TRBJ2-1	12	CASSRGSNEQFF
TRBV12-3/TRBV12-4	TRBJ2-2	15	CASSYRGGAWGELFF
TRBV6-6	TRBJ2-1	13	CASRPGTYNEQFF
TRBV30	TRBJ2-7	14	CAWSAGIGAYEQYF
TRBV12-3/TRBV12-4	TRBJ1-5	13	CASSLARDQPQHF
TRBV10-1	TRBJ2-2	15	CASGSGQSNTGELFF
TRBV3-1	TRBJ1-3	15	CASSQESSSGNTIYF
TRBV15	TRBJ2-3	15	CATVHGTGRADTQYF
TRBV5-1	TRBJ2-2	15	CASSWLAGVTGELFF
TRBV24-1	TRBJ1-1	15	CATSDFRQGRAEAFF
TRBV20-1	TRBJ2-5	13	CSAPQSSGETQYF
TRBV20-1	TRBJ2-2	21	CSARVPQGPWVGATNTGELFF
TRBV5-1	TRBJ1-1	11	CASSGGRTAFF
TRBV6-1	TRBJ2-1	14	CASQGGSVWNEQFF
TRBV5-6	TRBJ1-2	13	CASSRFVQGGYTF
TRBV7-3	TRBJ2-2	17	CASSSRGTSGTTGELFF
TRBV10-1	TRBJ2-7	13	CASSTGPSGEQYF
TRBV12-3/TRBV12-4	TRBJ2-7	13	CASSLGKEHEQYF